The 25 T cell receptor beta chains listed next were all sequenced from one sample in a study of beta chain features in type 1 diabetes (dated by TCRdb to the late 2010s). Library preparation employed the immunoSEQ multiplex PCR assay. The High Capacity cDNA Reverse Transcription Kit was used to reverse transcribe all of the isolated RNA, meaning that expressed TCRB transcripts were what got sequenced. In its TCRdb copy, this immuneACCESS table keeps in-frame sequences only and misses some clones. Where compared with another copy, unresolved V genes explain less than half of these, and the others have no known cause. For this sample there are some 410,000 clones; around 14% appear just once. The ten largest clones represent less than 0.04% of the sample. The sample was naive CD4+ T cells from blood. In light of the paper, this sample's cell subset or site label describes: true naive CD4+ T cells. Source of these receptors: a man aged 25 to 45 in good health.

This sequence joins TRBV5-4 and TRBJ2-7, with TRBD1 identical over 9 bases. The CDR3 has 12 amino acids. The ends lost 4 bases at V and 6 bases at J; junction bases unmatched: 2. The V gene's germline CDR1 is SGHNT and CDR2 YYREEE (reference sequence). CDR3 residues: CASSVDRGEQYF. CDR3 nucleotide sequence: TGTGCCAGCAGCGTGGACAGGGGCGAGCAGTACTTC.

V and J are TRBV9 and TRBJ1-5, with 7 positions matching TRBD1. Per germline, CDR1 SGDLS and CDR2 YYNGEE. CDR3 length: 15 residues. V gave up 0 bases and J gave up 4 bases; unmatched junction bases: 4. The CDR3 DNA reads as TGTGCCAGCAGCGTAGGCGGGGACAGAAATCAGCCCCAGCATTTT. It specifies CASSVGGDRNQPQHF.

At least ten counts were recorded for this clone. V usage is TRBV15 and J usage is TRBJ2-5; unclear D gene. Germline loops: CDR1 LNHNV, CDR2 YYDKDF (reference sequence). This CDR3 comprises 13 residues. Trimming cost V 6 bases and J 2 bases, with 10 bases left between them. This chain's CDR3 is CATRRRYQETQYF. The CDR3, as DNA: TGTGCCACCAGGCGCCGGTATCAAGAGACCCAGTACTTC.

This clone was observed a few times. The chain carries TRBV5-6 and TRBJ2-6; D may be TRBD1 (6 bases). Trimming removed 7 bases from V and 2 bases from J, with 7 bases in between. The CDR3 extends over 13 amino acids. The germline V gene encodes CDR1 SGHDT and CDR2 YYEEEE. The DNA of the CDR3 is TGTGCCAGCGCAGGGGCTGGGGCCAACGTCCTGACTTTC. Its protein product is CASAGAGANVLTF.

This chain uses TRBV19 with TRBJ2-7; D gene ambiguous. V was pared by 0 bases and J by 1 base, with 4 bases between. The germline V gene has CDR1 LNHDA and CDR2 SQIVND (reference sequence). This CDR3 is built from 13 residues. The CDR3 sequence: CASSIDPSYEQYF. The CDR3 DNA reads TGTGCCAGTAGTATAGATCCGTCCTACGAGCAGTACTTC.

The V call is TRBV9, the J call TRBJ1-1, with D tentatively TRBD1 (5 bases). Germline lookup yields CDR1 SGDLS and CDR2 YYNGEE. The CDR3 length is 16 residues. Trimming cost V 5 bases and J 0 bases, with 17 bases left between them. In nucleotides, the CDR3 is TGTGCCAGCAGACGCGGCGCAGGGCCCATGAACACTGAAGCTTTCTTT. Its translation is CASRRGAGPMNTEAFF. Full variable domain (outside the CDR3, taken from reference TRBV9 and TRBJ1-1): DSGVTQTPKHLITATGQRVTLRCSPRSGDLSVYWYQQSLDQGLQFLIQYYNGEERAKGNILERFSAQQFPDLHSELNLSSLELGDSALYFCASRRGAGPMNTEAFFGQGTRLTVV.

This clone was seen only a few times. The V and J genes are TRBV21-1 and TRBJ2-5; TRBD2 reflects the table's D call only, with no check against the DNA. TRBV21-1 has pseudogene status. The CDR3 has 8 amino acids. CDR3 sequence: CAIQRGYF. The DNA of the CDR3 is TGTGCCATCCAACGGGGGTACTTC.

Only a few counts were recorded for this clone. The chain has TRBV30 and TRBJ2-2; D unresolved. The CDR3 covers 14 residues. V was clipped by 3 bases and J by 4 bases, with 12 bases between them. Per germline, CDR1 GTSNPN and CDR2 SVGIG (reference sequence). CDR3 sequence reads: CAWSLLIGTGELFF. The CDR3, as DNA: TGTGCCTGGAGCCTCCTGATTGGCACCGGGGAGCTGTTTTTT.

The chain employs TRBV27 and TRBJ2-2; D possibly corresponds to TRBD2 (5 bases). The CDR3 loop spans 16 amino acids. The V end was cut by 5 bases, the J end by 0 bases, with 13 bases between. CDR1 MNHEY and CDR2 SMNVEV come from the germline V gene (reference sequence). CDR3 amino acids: CASSIREPTNTGELFF. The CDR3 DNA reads TGTGCCAGCAGTATCCGGGAACCCACGAACACCGGGGAGCTGTTTTTT.

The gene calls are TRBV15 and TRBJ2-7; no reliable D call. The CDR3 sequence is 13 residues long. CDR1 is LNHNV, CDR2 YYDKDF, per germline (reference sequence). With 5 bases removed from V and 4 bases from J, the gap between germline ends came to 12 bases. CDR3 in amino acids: CATSPNSEYEQYF. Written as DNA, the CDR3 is TGTGCCACCAGCCCAAACAGTGAGTACGAGCAGTACTTC.

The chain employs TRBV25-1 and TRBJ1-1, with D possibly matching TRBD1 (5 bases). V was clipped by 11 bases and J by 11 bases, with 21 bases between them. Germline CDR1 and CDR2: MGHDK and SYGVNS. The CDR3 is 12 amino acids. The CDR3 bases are TGTGCCGGAGGGGACGGCCGGACCTCGGCTTTCTTT. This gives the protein CAGGDGRTSAFF.

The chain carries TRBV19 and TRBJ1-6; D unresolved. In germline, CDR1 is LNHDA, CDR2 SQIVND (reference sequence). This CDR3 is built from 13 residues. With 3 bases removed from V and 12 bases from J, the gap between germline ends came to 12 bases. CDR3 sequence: CASSMQDGLPLHF. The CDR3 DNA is TGTGCCAGTAGTATGCAAGACGGGCTACCCCTCCACTTT.

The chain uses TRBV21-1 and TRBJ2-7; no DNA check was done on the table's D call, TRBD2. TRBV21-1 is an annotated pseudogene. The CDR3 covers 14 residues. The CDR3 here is CASSKIRTDYEQYV. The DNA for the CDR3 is TGTGCCAGCAGCAAAATAAGAACCGACTACGAGCAGTACGTC.

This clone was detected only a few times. The CDR3 DNA reads as TGTGCCAGCTCACCTAAAGGACTAGCGGCCGGGATGGGCCAGTACTTC. Its protein product is CASSPKGLAAGMGQYF. The chain has TRBV18 and TRBJ2-5; 10 positions match TRBD2. Germline V gene sequence: CDR1 KGHSH, CDR2 LQKENI. Unmatched junction bases numbered 14, after V lost 3 bases and J lost 10 bases. CDR3 length equals 16 residues.

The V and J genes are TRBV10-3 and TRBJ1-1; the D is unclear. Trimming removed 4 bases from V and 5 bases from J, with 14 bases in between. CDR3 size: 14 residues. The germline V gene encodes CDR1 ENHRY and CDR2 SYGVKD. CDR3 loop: CAISAVERGTEAFF. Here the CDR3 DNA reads TGTGCCATCAGTGCTGTCGAACGTGGGACTGAAGCTTTCTTT.

CDR3 region: CASSGDSGTEAFF. The CDR3 DNA reads TGTGCCAGCAGCGGTGACTCGGGCACTGAAGCTTTCTTT. The chain recombines TRBV9 with TRBJ1-1, with D uncertain. The germline gives CDR1 SGDLS, CDR2 YYNGEE. V lost 3 bases, J lost 4 bases, and 10 bases lay in between. The CDR3 is made up of 13 amino acids.

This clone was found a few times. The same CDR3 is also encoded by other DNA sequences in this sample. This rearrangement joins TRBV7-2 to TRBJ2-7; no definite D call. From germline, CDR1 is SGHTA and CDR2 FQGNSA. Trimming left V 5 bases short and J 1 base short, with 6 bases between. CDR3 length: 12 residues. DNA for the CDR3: TGTGCCAGCAGCCTAGTTTCCTACGAGCAGTACTTC. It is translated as CASSLVSYEQYF. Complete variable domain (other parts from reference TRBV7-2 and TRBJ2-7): GAGVSQSPSNKVTEKGKDVELRCDPISGHTALYWYRQSLGQGLEFLIYFQGNSAPDKSGLPSDRFSAERTGGSVSTLTIQRTQQEDSAVYLCASSLVSYEQYFGPGTRLTVT.

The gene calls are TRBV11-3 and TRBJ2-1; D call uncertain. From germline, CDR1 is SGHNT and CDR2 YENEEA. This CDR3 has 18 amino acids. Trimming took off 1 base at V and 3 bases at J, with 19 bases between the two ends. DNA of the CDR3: TGTGCCAGCAGCTTAGGTGTTCCCAGAAAACAATTCTACAATGAGCAGTTCTTC. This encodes CASSLGVPRKQFYNEQFF.

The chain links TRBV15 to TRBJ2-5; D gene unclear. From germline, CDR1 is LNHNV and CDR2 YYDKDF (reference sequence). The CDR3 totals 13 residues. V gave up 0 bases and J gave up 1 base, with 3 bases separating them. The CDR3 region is CATSRDLQETQYF. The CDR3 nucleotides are TGTGCCACCAGCAGAGACCTCCAAGAGACCCAGTACTTC.

CDR3 protein: CATSRELLAASTDTQYF. Here the CDR3 DNA reads TGTGCCACCAGCAGAGAACTACTAGCTGCTAGCACAGATACGCAGTATTTT. The rearrangement joins TRBV15 to TRBJ2-3; possible D gene TRBD2, 6 bases. CDR1 is LNHNV, CDR2 YYDKDF, per germline (reference sequence). The ends were cut back, 0 bases at V and 0 bases at J, with 13 bases in the middle. The CDR3 length is 17 residues.

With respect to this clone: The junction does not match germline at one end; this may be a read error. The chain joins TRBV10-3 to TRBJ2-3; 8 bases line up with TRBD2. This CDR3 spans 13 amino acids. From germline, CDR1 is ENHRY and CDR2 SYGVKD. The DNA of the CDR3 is TGTGCCGTCAGCGGGAGCTGGGGAGATACGCAGTATTTT. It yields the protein CAVSGSWGDTQYF.

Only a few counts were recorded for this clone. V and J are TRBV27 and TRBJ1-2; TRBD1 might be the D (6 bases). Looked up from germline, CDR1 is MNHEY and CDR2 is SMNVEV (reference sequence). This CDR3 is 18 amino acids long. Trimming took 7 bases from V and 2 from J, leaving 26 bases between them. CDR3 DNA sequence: TGTGCCAGCAAGGCCTCCGGCAGGGGCCTATACCTAAACTATGGCTACACCTTC. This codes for CASKASGRGLYLNYGYTF.

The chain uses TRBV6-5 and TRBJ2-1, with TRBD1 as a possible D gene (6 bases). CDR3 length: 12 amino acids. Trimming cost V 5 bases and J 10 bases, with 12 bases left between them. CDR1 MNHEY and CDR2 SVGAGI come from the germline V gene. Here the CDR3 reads CASSPVQGEQFF. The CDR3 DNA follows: TGTGCCAGCAGTCCCGTCCAGGGGGAGCAGTTCTTC.

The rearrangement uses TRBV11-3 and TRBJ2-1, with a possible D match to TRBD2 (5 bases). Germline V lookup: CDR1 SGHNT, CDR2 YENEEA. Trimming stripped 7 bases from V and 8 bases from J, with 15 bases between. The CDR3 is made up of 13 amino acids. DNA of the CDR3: TGTGCCAGCAAACGCACGGGGTCGCATGAGCAGTTCTTC. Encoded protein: CASKRTGSHEQFF.

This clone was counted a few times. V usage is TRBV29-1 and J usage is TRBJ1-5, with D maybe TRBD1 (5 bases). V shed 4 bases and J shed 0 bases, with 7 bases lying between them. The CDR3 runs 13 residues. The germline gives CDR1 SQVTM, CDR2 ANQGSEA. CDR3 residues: CSVGDSSNQPQHF. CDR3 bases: TGCAGCGTTGGTGACAGTAGCAATCAGCCCCAGCATTTT.